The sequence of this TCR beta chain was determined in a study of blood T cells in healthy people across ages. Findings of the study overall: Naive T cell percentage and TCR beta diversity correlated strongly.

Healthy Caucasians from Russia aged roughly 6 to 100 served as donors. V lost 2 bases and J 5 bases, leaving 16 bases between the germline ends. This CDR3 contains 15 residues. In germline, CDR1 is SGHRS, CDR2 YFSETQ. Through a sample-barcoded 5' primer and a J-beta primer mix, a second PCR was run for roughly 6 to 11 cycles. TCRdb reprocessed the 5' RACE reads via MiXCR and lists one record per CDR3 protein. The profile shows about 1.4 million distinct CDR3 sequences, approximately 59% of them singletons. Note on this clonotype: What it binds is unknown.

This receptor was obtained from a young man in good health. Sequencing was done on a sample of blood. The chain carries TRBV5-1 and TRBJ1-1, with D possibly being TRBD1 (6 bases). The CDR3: CASSFIDSGQTEAFF. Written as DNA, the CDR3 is TGCGCCAGCAGCTTCATTGACAGCGGACAGACTGAAGCTTTCTTT.